This T cell receptor beta chain stems from a study of PD-L1 blockade in urothelial cancer. Background on the study: Patients began atezolizumab, 1,200 mg intravenously every 3 weeks, in the mid-2010s.

Time point noted: pretreatment peripheral blood. Clones were sequenced by immunoSEQ multiplex PCR, and TCRdb holds only the in-frame ones, with some missing. The data show tens of thousands of clones, with nearly 85% seen just once and 15% to 19% held by the top ten. The sequence came from a man aged 55 to 70 with urothelial cancer. The material was PBMCs, obtained around atezolizumab (anti-PD-L1) treatment.

CDR3 bases: TGTGCCAGCAGCCAAGAGGGGCTAGCGCCGGAAGAGACCCAGTACTTC. As protein: CASSQEGLAPEETQYF. The chain employs TRBV4-2 and TRBJ2-5; D is perhaps TRBD2 (6 bases). The V and J ends lost 0 bases and 3 bases respectively, with 14 bases between them. There are 16 residues in the CDR3. The germline gives CDR1 LGHNA, CDR2 YNFKEQ.